The clone carrying this T cell receptor beta chain was seen repeatedly, ten times or more. CDR3 length: 15 amino acids. The V end was cut by 0 bases, the J end by 5 bases, with 13 bases between. From germline, CDR1 is SGHRS and CDR2 YFSETQ. The data originate from a study of T cells in Graves' hyperthyroidism and ophthalmopathy. Amplified TCR beta CDR3 regions derived from RNA transcripts. Using the HTBI primer set, a first-round RT-PCR was run on the TCR CDR3. TCRdb used MiXCR to reprocess the multiplex PCR reads, holding one entry per CDR3 protein. The table records hundreds of thousands of distinct CDR3 sequences, about 15% of them present only once.

This TCR derives from a man younger than 35 with Graves' ophthalmopathy. The J gene is TRBJ2-3, the V gene TRBV5-1, with TRBD1 as a possible D gene (6 bases). The sample comprised blood. CDR3 in DNA: TGCGCCAGCAGCTTGGTCCCAGGGGTGGGAGATACGCAGTATTTT. Encoded protein: CASSLVPGVGDTQYF.